This T cell receptor (beta chain) was identified in a study of STAT5B mutations in CD4+ large granular lymphocyte leukemia. Germline assignment: CDR1 LGHNA and CDR2 YNFKEQ. The CDR3 loop spans 16 amino acids. Trimming pared 1 base from V and 0 bases from J, leaving 10 bases between. Sequencing was performed with immunoSEQ multiplex PCR; in TCRdb, only in-frame clones are kept and a portion is missing. There are fewer than 40,000 clones in the sample; under 80% occur only once, and approximately 2.2% lies in the top ten. What was sequenced was CD4+ T cells from blood buffy coats. This rearrangement joins TRBV4-2 to TRBJ1-3; D remains ambiguous. This clonotype originated in a human donor in good health. CDR3 region: CASSQVGFVSGNTIYF. The CDR3 DNA is TGTGCCAGCAGCCAAGTCGGGTTTGTCTCTGGAAACACCATATATTTT.